In this sample, the clone carrying this TCR beta chain turned up many times. Antigen unknown. These data belong to a study of T cell repertoires in cytomegalovirus infection. Across the whole study: Alongside well-studied HLA-B-restricted CMV epitopes, recently identified HLA-C-restricted CMV epitopes were also used.

Per germline, CDR1 SGHTA and CDR2 FQGNSA. This CDR3 spans 13 amino acids. The V gene lost 1 base and the J gene lost 4 bases, with 7 bases spanning the gap. TCRdb fed the reads into MiXCR, producing one record per CDR3 protein. In the table there are a few hundred thousand distinct CDR3 sequences, around 25% of which are singletons. The chain is built from TRBV7-2 and TRBJ1-1; tentatively, D is TRBD1 (5 bases). Sequencing used cultured PBMCs, obtained from culture after CMV antigen stimulation. The source of this sequence is a human donor in good health (CMV status not recorded). Some clones in this sample may be carry-over from other donors' samples. This chain's CDR3 is CASSLEGFTEAFF. The CDR3 coding sequence is TGTGCCAGCAGCTTAGAGGGGTTCACTGAAGCTTTCTTT.